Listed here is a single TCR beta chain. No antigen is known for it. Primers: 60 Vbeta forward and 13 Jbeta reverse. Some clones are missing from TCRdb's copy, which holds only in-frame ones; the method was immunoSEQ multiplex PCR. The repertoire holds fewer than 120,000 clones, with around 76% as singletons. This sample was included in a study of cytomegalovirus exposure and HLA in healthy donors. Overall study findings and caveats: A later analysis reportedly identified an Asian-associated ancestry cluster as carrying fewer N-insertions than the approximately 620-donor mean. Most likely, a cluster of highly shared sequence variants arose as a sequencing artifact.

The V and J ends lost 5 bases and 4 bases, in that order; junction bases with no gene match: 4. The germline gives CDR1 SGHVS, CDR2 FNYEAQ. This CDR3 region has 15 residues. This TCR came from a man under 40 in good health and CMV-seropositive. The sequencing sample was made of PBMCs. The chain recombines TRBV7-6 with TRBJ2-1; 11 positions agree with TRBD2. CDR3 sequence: CASSRTSGSYNEQFF. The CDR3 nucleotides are TGTGCCAGCAGCCGGACTAGCGGGTCGTACAATGAGCAGTTCTTC.